This entry describes one TCR beta chain. What it binds is not known. Trimming took 3 bases from V and 7 from J, leaving 14 bases between them. This CDR3 contains 14 residues. Germline V CDR1 and CDR2: SGDLS, YYNGEE. The data derive from a study of blood T cells in healthy people across ages. Peripheral blood, about 9.3 milliliters per donor, was collected. General observations from the study: The authors considered diversity estimates from one million T cells to be underestimates. Naive CD4+ cells and diversity were both higher in long-lived donors than in aged donors.

Through a sample-barcoded 5' primer and a J-beta primer mix, a second PCR was run for about 6 to 11 cycles. Every molecule of cDNA carried a tag from a template-switch adaptor with 12 random nucleotides. TCRdb re-derived calls from the 5' RACE reads in MiXCR, one entry per CDR3 protein. This repertoire shows about 680,000 distinct CDR3 sequences, 49% found once; its top ten account for around a third. The origin of this receptor is a woman in her sixties or seventies in good health. V usage is TRBV9 and J usage is TRBJ2-1; D unclear. Sequenced: blood. This CDR3 reads CASSELRNENEQFF. The CDR3 region has the DNA TGTGCCAGCAGCGAACTTAGGAACGAGAATGAGCAGTTCTTC.